This T cell receptor (beta chain) stems from a study of CD8+ T cells in alopecia areata (dated by TCRdb to the late 2010s). Context from the whole study: Treated patients were enrolled in an open-label pilot trial of oral tofacitinib, 5 to 10 mg twice daily, for moderate-to-severe alopecia areata. Scalp clonality was compared among normal scalp (n=4), patchy alopecia areata scalp (n=8), and alopecia totalis/universalis scalp (n=8). Disease severity in treated patients was measured with the SALT score, which quantifies the percentage of affected scalp surface area. On the human side, TCRbeta sequencing was run on scalp tissue and on sorted CD4+ and CD8+ peripheral blood T cells from healthy controls and from alopecia areata patients with either patchy or totalis/universalis disease. High-throughput TCRbeta sequencing was used to examine T cell clonal expansion in alopecia areata in both the C3H/HeJ mouse model and human patients. immunoSEQ multiplex PCR using 35 Vbeta forward primers and 13 Jbeta reverse primers was used to amplify TCRbeta CDR3 regions. RNA was extracted with the PAXgene miRNA kit for fixed scalp, the miRNeasy kit for PBMCs, and the RNeasy kit for mouse skin. Tofacitinib-treated patients had biopsies at baseline and at 4 and 24 weeks of treatment, with a later scalp biopsy in several patients. Tofacitinib was administered for 6 to 18 months, and 6 months of follow-up off drug were then conducted to assess delayed response and recurrence.

According to the study, the label for this sample's time point signals: less than five weeks on oral tofacitinib. What the treatment or condition label conveys for this sample: oral pan-JAK inhibitor, 5-10 mg twice daily. Lesional scalp punch biopsies and peripheral blood were obtained from alopecia areata patients. After PBMCs were isolated by density centrifugation and stained for CD3, CD4 and CD8, a FACSAria was used to sort CD4+ and CD8+ T cells. Libraries were built with the immunoSEQ multiplex PCR assay. RNA was extracted from all samples and reverse transcribed into cDNA, which served as template for TCR sequencing. SuperScript III was used to make first-strand cDNA, primed with a 2:1 mix of oligo-dT and random hexamers. A synthetic immune receptor repertoire was used to assess amplification bias, and residual bias was removed computationally. For the original study's pipeline: Raw reads were preprocessed to remove errors, and CDR3 was defined by IMGT conventions from the conserved cysteine to phenylalanine. To get clonality, Shannon entropy was normalized by log2 of the number of productive unique TCRs and the result was subtracted from 1. Whether scalp clones were CD4 or CD8 was inferred by matching scalp TCRbeta sequences against CD4 and CD8 repertoires sorted from blood. What TCRdb holds here is the immuneACCESS table cut down to in-frame rearrangements. Part of the clones is not present; checked against another copy, under half of the missing clones reflect an unresolved V gene, and the others are unexplained. V, J and clone size derive from that table, while D and trimming were established from the DNA sequence. This sample comprises 130,000 to 150,000 clones, 65% to 90% of them detected only once. Roughly 25% of the sample lies in the top ten.

Results the study describes overall, beyond this receptor: During tofacitinib treatment, many expanded lesional clones remained in scalp and blood, and this persistence may partly explain relapse after treatment is stopped. Unlike mouse skin, which is dominated by gammadelta T cells, normal human skin has resident alphabeta T cells that are also sequenced, and this complicates analysis of the scalp TCR repertoire. The treated cohort was small, with a single nonresponder, so links between baseline CD8+ expansion and response need larger studies. Tofacitinib significantly lowered scalp clonality and the number of expanded CD8+ clones among the top 100 scalp clones. Compared with normal scalp, lesional scalp had higher clonality and more expanded CD8+ clones, particularly in alopecia totalis/universalis, a pattern that suggests antigenic drive. Shared TCR sequences between patients were less evident than in mice, which may be partly attributable to HLA diversity in the patient population.

As for this clone: What this receptor recognizes is not known. No qualities accompany the bases; no much larger clone lies one base away.

CDR1 is given as SGHDT and CDR2 as YYEEEE, both from the germline V gene. Ends trimmed: V by 1 base, J by 2 bases; bases unmatched to a gene: 4. Its CDR3 holds 15 amino acids, cysteine through phenylalanine. Solely the CDR3 DNA is kept, with 45 bases framed from the first base. The receptor's source is a human donor with alopecia areata. Material: CD8+ T cells sorted from blood, obtained at week 4, from a patient treated with tofacitinib. This sequence uses TRBV5-6 and TRBJ2-5; 8 of the junction bases match TRBD1. CDR3 region: CASSLQGAIQETQYF. Read as DNA, the sequence is TGTGCCAGCAGCTTGCAGGGGGCGATACAAGAGACCCAGTACTTC.